This T cell receptor (beta chain) was captured by sequencing in a study of T cells in Graves' hyperthyroidism and ophthalmopathy. Study findings and constraints: The model's output predicted ophthalmopathy at a median of about 6.5 months prior to onset.

There are many counts of this clonotype. The antigen remains unidentified. Amplification of TCR beta CDR3 regions was performed using RNA transcripts as template. First-round RT-PCR with HTBI primers amplified the TCR CDR3 region. Each CDR3 protein gets one entry after TCRdb re-called the multiplex PCR reads with MiXCR. The top ten hold around 11% of the sample, which has roughly 520,000 distinct CDR3 sequences, around 22% seen once. The CDR3 length is 16 residues. V trimming: 1 base; J trimming: 0 bases; junction bases outside the gene matches: 7. Germline values: CDR1 SGDLS, CDR2 YYNGEE. Sequenced material: blood. The receptor was isolated from a woman aged 25 to 45 with Graves' ophthalmopathy. This sequence joins TRBV9 and TRBJ2-7, with TRBD1 matching over 7 bases. The CDR3 region has the DNA TGTGCCAGCAGCGTATCCGGGACAGTGAGCTCCTACGAGCAGTACTTC. Translation gives CASSVSGTVSSYEQYF.